This T cell receptor (beta chain) was sequenced during a study of T-cell memory formation after mild COVID-19. This CDR3 is 15 amino acids long. The J segment lost 0 bases and the V segment lost 3 bases, leaving 3 bases of the junction unmatched. MiXCR was run by TCRdb on the 5' RACE reads, yielding one entry per CDR3 protein. The repertoire holds more than 120,000 distinct CDR3 sequences, with 6% to 7% as singletons. This TCR came from an adult woman who had mild COVID-19 (a few samples of this study predate the infection). Cell type and time point are not known. V and J are TRBV12-3 or TRBV12-4 and TRBJ2-3, with 7 bases aligning to TRBD2. The sample consisted of PBMCs or a T cell subset sorted from them (not recorded which). The DNA of the CDR3 is TGTGCCAGCAGTTTTCGGCGGGGGAGCACAGATACGCAGTATTTT. As protein: CASSFRRGSTDTQYF.